This T cell receptor (beta chain) emerged from a study of shared clonotypes between healthy human individuals. Study-level points and caveats: Sampling involved blood alone; tissue repertoires likely differ.

Measured with immunoSEQ multiplex PCR; TCRdb has only the in-frame clones, and not every one. The table lists roughly 1,000,000 clones, 75% to 80% of them singletons. CD45RA-negative memory and CD45RA+ naive subsets were split from the CD4+ cells. The CDR3 is 16 residues long. The V and J ends lost 1 base and 4 bases respectively, with 16 bases between them. In germline, CDR1 is SGHDN, CDR2 FVKESK. Worth noting for this clone: The antigen remains unidentified.

This TCR was sampled from a man in his late teens or twenties in good health. Some clones in this sample may be carry-over from other donors' samples. The rearrangement links TRBV14 to TRBJ1-2; D remains ambiguous. The sample taken for sequencing was memory CD4+ T cells from PBMCs. As to subset: CD45RA-negative fraction. The CDR3 sequence is CASSQVGQPYLYGYTF. The CDR3 region has the DNA TGTGCCAGCAGCCAAGTTGGCCAGCCGTACCTCTATGGCTACACCTTC.